Here is one T cell receptor (beta chain) with its context. Its antigen is currently unknown. This record belongs to a study of cytomegalovirus exposure and HLA in healthy donors. Study-level points and caveats: The likely explanation for a cluster of highly shared sequence variants was sequencing artifact. Per a later analysis, HLA-associated TCR beta chains showed more clonal expansion than other, equally common TCR beta chains. Overall, around 160 TCR beta chains were annotated as cytomegalovirus-associated. Later on, an analysis tied roughly 17,000 TCR beta sequences to HLA alleles at 0.05 false discovery rate.

It was with 60 Vbeta and 13 Jbeta primers that the PCR ran. TCRdb keeps only in-frame clones here, not all; method: immunoSEQ multiplex PCR. In the table there are some 120,000 clones, around 86% of which are singletons. CDR3 size: 15 residues. Germline values: CDR1 LGHNA, CDR2 YSLEER. Trimming removed 4 bases at V and 3 bases at J, with 13 bases between. Sequenced: PBMCs. The sequence derives from a woman aged 40 to 50 in good health and CMV-seronegative. The rearrangement uses TRBV4-3 and TRBJ1-3; a possible D gene is TRBD1 (5 bases). The CDR3 reads CASSPRGEVGNTIYF. CDR3 sequence (DNA): TGCGCCAGCAGCCCCCGGGGGGAGGTTGGAAACACCATATATTTT.